The text below deals with one T cell receptor (beta chain). This sample is part of a study of blood T cell repertoires in COVID-19. Study details: Sites in the United States, Italy and Spain provided acute and convalescent COVID-19 samples. Nucleic acid was either cDNA or gDNA, and it came from T cells, B-cell-depleted T cells, or PBMCs.

The authors' processing: Amplification from reference gene primers served as the basis for estimated nucleated cell counts. Assay: immunoSEQ multiplex PCR; the TCRdb copy retains only in-frame clones and omits some. Clone size and the V and J calls come from that table; the DNA yielded D and trimming. The table has tens of thousands of clones, approximately 78% seen once; the top ten hold over 15%. This CDR3 is 13 amino acids long. Trimming cost V 6 bases and J 8 bases; bases outside gene matches: 8. CDR1 is SGHNT, CDR2 YENEEA, per germline. Sequencing was done on a sample of peripheral blood. The clonotype comes from a woman between 55 and 75 years old with acute or convalescent COVID-19. The chain recombines TRBV11-3 with TRBJ1-1; 8 nucleotides align to TRBD1. Here the CDR3 DNA reads TGTGCCAGCAGTATTCAACAGGGGGTCGAAGCTTTCTTT. This gives the protein CASSIQQGVEAFF.